This T cell receptor beta chain appears in the sequencing data of a study of T cells in Graves' hyperthyroidism and ophthalmopathy. Study-wide background: At initial diagnosis, before any treatment had begun, peripheral blood was obtained.

RNA transcripts served as the template for amplifying TCR beta CDR3 regions. Researchers ran a first-round RT-PCR on the TCR CDR3 using the HTBI primer set. A single record per CDR3 protein comes from TCRdb applying MiXCR to the multiplex PCR reads. The profile shows a few hundred thousand distinct CDR3 sequences, around 17% of them singletons. Approximately 10 ml of fresh peripheral blood supplied the PBMCs. General study points: Most thyroid clonotypes expanded above 0.001 appeared in blood too. Stable hyperthyroidism and ophthalmopathy were separated using 13 V-J signatures.

The table lists this clonotype with many counts. Its specificity is unknown. Germline values: CDR1 SNHLY, CDR2 FYNNEI. There are 14 residues in the CDR3. Between the trimmed V and J ends, which lost 6 bases and 1 base, there was a span of 10 bases. Sequencing was done on a sample of blood. This TCR came from a man aged 40-49 years with Graves' hyperthyroidism. The chain carries TRBV2 and TRBJ2-1; D call uncertain. CDR3 sequence reads: CASSKQRSYNEQFF. CDR3 nucleotide sequence: TGTGCCAGCAGCAAGCAGAGATCCTACAATGAGCAGTTCTTC.